What follows are 17 T cell receptor beta chains derived from one specimen sequenced in a study of tumor and adjacent non-tumor tissue in lung cancer. The library came from three nested PCR rounds adapted from ARM-PCR protocols. TCRdb re-derived calls from the multiplex PCR reads in MiXCR, one entry per CDR3 protein. This sample has 60,000 to 80,000 distinct CDR3 sequences, with roughly 70% found just once. The template was RNA from unsorted bulk tissue. This non-tumor lung sample came from over 3 cm beyond the tumor edge. The sample was distant non-tumor lung tissue. These receptors were collected from a woman aged 50 to 60 with non-small cell lung cancer.

Remarks on this clonotype: Being one base from a much bigger clone, this may be a read error. The rearrangement joins TRBV7-9 to TRBJ2-1, with 9 nucleotides matching TRBD1. This CDR3 contains 15 residues. In germline, CDR1 is SEHNR, CDR2 FQNEAQ (reference sequence). CDR3 sequence: CVSSPGQGWYNEQFF. CDR3 sequence (DNA): TGTGTCAGCAGCCCAGGACAGGGGTGGTACAATGAGCAGTTCTTC.

A few counts support this clonotype. Since a much larger clone is just one base distant, this may be a read error. V usage is TRBV12-3 or TRBV12-4 and J usage is TRBJ1-2, with a weak D call TRBD1 (6 bases). With 4 bases removed from V and 4 bases from J, the gap between germline ends came to 13 bases. There are 14 residues in the CDR3. The chain's CDR3 is CASSSEGVVYGYTF. CDR3 nucleotide sequence: TGTGCCAGCAGTTCTGAGGGGGTTGTCTATGGCTACACCTTC.

To note about this clonotype: A much larger clone differs from this one at a single base, so this may be a read error. V and J are TRBV9 and TRBJ2-7; TRBD1 aligns across 8 bases. CDR1 is SGDLS and CDR2 is YYNGEE in the germline V gene. Trimming removed 4 bases from V and 3 bases from J; junction bases left unmatched: 3. The CDR3 sequence is 13 residues long. The CDR3, as DNA: TGTGCCAGCAGCTTTACAGGGGGCTACGAGCAGTACTTC. Residues: CASSFTGGYEQYF.

On this clonotype itself: At one of its ends the junction is not consistent with the germline gene, which may arise from a read error. V is TRBV20-1 and J is TRBJ2-7; D ambiguous. CDR1 and CDR2 (germline): DFQATT, SNEGSKA (reference sequence). The CDR3 spans 12 residues. CDR3 DNA sequence: TGCAGCGCTACCAGGAATGTGAACGAGCAGTACTTC. As protein: CSATRNVNEQYF.

The genes are TRBV20-1 and TRBJ2-3; D may be TRBD1 (5 bases). Trimming shortened V by 2 bases and J by 2 bases, and 17 bases separated the two germline ends. The CDR3 runs 16 residues. Germline V gene data show CDR1 as DFQATT and CDR2 as SNEGSKA (reference sequence). The chain's CDR3 is CSARPDKGKVTDTQYF. CDR3 sequence (DNA): TGCAGTGCTAGACCGGACAAGGGGAAGGTCACAGATACGCAGTATTTT.

Comment on this clonotype: At one boundary the junction diverges from the germline segment, which might be a read error. This CDR3 is CDISETPGRPNAGELYF. CDR3 nucleotide sequence: TGTGACATCAGTGAAACCCCGGGCAGACCGAACGCCGGGGAGCTGTATTTT. J is TRBJ2-2 and V is TRBV10-3, with D tentatively TRBD2 (5 bases). Germline CDR1 ENHRY, CDR2 SYGVKD. This CDR3 has 17 amino acids.

As concerns this clonotype: An end of the junction differs from the germline gene, which may be a read error. The CDR3 spells CVSTPGVAGELFF. CDR3 bases: TGTGTCAGCACCCCCGGTGTGGCCGGGGAACTGTTTTTT. This chain uses TRBV6-5 with TRBJ2-2; possibly TRBD2 for D (5 bases). The CDR3 runs to 13 residues. Germline V CDR1 and CDR2: MNHEY, SVGAGI.

With respect to this clonotype: This could be a read error, since a much larger clone is one nucleotide away. This CDR3 fails to terminate in the conserved phenylalanine or tryptophan, so it likely reflects a read error. The CDR3 is CASSLLAGGSSYEQYL. As DNA, the CDR3 is TGTGCCAGCAGCCTATTAGCGGGAGGCAGCTCCTACGAGCAGTACCTC. This chain connects TRBV5-6 to TRBJ2-7; 10 bases are shared with TRBD2. The J segment lost 0 bases and the V segment lost 4 bases, leaving 7 bases of the junction unmatched. CDR3 length equals 16 residues. From germline, CDR1 is SGHDT and CDR2 YYEEEE.

This clonotype occurred many times. J is TRBJ2-5 and V is TRBV5-6; no clear D. The CDR3 length is 16 residues. Germline V lookup: CDR1 SGHDT, CDR2 YYEEEE. Trimming shortened V by 0 bases and J by 5 bases, and 17 bases separated the two germline ends. Here the CDR3 DNA reads TGTGCCAGCAGCTTGGGGGGAAGAACCCAATACGAGACCCAGTACTTC. The encoded protein is CASSLGGRTQYETQYF.

To note about this clonotype: A much larger clonotype is one base distant, so this may be a read error. The chain carries TRBV28 and TRBJ2-1; D is undetermined. The CDR3 sequence is 13 residues long. The germline V gene encodes CDR1 MDHEN and CDR2 SYDVKM. The CDR3 sequence is CASSPIVLNEEFF. As DNA, the CDR3 is TGTGCCAGCAGCCCAATTGTCCTTAATGAGGAGTTCTTC.

Remarks on this clonotype: One end of the junction varies from germline; a read error may be responsible. The V and J genes are TRBV5-4 and TRBJ2-5; TRBD2 agrees at 7 bases. Per the germline V gene, CDR1 is SGHNT and CDR2 is YYREEE (reference sequence). The CDR3 contains 16 residues. This CDR3 is CASSLNRGSYHETQYF. The CDR3 DNA is TGTGCCAGCAGCTTGAATCGCGGGAGTTACCATGAGACCCAGTACTTC.

This clonotype came up many times. CDR3 DNA: TGCAGCGTTAGAGGGACAGGGAACATCGAGCAGTACTTC. Its translation is CSVRGTGNIEQYF. The chain has TRBV29-1 and TRBJ2-7; 9 positions match TRBD1. Germline V gene data show CDR1 as SQVTM and CDR2 as ANQGSEA. V trimming: 5 bases; J trimming: 6 bases; junction bases outside the gene matches: 8. This CDR3 region has 13 residues.

As to this clonotype: This may arise from a read error, as a much more abundant clone is one base away. The chain recombines TRBV6-1 with TRBJ2-7; 9 bases agree with TRBD2. The CDR3 is made up of 14 amino acids. Germline loops: CDR1 MNHNS, CDR2 SASEGT. The CDR3 DNA reads as TGTGCCAGCAGTGAAGTCGGAGCGGGAGGCGAGCAGCACTTC. Its protein is CASSEVGAGGEQHF.

As to this clonotype: Given a much more abundant clone one base away, this may be a read error. The chain uses TRBV12-3 or TRBV12-4 and TRBJ2-1; 7 nucleotides agree with TRBD1. The CDR3 has 16 residues. V lost 5 bases and J lost 9; bases outside the gene matches: 16. In nucleotides, the CDR3 is TGTGCCAGCAGTACAAGACAGGGTCTAGGCGCAGTTGAGCAGTTCTTC. Translating gives CASSTRQGLGAVEQFF.

In the case of this clonotype: A single base separates this from a much larger clone, so it may be a read error. The rearrangement joins TRBV20-1 to TRBJ2-5, with TRBD2 as a possible D gene (5 bases). With 6 bases removed from V and 5 bases from J, the gap between germline ends came to 13 bases. This CDR3 has 12 amino acids. In germline, CDR1 is DFQATT, CDR2 SNEGSKA (reference sequence). The DNA for the CDR3 is TGCAGTGCAAAAGCGGAAGTGGAGACCCAGTACTTC. Its translation: CSAKAEVETQYF.

This clonotype was counted at least ten times. The rearrangement joins TRBV20-1 to TRBJ1-3; TRBD1 agrees at 8 bases. Germline assignment: CDR1 DFQATT and CDR2 SNEGSKA (reference sequence). CDR3 length: 14 amino acids. After removal of 6 bases from V and 0 bases from J, the junction contained 4 bases not matched to a gene. The CDR3: CSATTGVSGNTIYF. The CDR3 DNA sequence: TGCAGTGCAACGACAGGGGTCTCTGGAAACACCATATATTTT.

The gene calls are TRBV20-1 and TRBJ2-7; TRBD2 agrees at 8 bases. The germline gives CDR1 DFQATT, CDR2 SNEGSKA (reference sequence). CDR3 length: 12 amino acids. CDR3 in DNA: TGCGGTGTGGCGGGAGGACCCTACGAGCAGTACTTC. Amino acid sequence: CGVAGGPYEQYF.